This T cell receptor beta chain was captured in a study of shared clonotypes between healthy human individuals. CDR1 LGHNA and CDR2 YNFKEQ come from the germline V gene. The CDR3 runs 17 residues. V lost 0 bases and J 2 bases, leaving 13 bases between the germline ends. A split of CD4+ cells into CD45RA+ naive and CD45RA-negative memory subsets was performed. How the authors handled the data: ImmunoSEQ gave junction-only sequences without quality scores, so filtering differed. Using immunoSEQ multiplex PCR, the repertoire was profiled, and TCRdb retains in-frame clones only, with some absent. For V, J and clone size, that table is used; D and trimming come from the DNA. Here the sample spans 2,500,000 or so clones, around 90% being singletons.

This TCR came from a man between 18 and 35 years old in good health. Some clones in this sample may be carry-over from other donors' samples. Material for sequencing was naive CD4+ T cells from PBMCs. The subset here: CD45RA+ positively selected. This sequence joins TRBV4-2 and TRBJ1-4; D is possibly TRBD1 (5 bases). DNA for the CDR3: TGTGCCAGCAGCCAAGAGGGGGGGGGACCGACTAATGAAAAACTGTTTTTT. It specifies CASSQEGGGPTNEKLFF.